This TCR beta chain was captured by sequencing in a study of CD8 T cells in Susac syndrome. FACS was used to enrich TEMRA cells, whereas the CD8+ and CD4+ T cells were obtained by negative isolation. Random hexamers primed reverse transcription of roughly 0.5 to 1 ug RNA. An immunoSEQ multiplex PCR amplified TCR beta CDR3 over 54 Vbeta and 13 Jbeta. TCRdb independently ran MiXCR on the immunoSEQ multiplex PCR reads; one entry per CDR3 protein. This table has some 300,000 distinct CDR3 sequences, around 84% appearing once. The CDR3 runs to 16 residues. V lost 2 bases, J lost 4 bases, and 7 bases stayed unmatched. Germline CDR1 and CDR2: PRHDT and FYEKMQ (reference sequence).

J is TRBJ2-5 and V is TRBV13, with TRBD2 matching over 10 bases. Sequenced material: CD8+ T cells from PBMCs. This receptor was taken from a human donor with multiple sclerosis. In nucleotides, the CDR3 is TGTGCCAGCAGCTTAATAGCGGGAGGATCCCCAGAGACCCAGTACTTC. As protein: CASSLIAGGSPETQYF. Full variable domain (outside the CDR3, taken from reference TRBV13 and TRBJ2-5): AAGVIQSPRHLIKEKRETATLKCYPIPRHDTVYWYQQGPGQDPQFLISFYEKMQSDKGSIPDRFSAQQFSDYHSELNMSSLELGDSALYFCASSLIAGGSPETQYFGPGTRLLVL.